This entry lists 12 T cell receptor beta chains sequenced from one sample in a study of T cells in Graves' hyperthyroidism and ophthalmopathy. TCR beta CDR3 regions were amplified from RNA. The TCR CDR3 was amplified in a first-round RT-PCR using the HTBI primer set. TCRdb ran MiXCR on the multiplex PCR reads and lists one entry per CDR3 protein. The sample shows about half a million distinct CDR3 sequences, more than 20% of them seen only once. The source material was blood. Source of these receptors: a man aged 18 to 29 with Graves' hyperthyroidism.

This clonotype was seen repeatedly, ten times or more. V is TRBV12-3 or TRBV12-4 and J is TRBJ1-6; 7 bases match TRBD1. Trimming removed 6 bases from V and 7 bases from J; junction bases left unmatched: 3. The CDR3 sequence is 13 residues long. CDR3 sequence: CASRTGTNSPLHF. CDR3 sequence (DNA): TGTGCCAGCAGGACAGGGACCAATTCACCCCTCCACTTT.

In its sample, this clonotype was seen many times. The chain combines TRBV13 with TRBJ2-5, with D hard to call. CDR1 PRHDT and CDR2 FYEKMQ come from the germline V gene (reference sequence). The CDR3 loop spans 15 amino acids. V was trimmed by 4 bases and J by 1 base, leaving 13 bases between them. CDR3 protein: CASSSRPEPQETQYF. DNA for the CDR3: TGTGCCAGCAGCTCCAGACCCGAGCCCCAAGAGACCCAGTACTTC.

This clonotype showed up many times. The CDR3 DNA sequence: TGTGCCAGCAGAGGAGGGGGGGCAAATCAGCCCCAGCATTTT. Encoded protein: CASRGGGANQPQHF. The J gene is TRBJ1-5, the V gene TRBV6-1; perhaps TRBD1 as D (6 bases). Trimming cost V 6 bases and J 4 bases, with 13 bases left between them. Germline V gene lookup returns CDR1 MNHNS and CDR2 SASEGT. This CDR3 is built from 14 residues.

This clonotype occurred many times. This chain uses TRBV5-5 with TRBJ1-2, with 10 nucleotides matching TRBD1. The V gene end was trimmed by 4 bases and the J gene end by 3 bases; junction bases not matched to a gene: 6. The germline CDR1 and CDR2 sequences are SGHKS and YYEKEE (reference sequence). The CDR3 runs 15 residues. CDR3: CASSPGTGVDYGYTF. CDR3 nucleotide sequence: TGTGCCAGCAGCCCTGGGACAGGGGTGGACTATGGCTACACCTTC.

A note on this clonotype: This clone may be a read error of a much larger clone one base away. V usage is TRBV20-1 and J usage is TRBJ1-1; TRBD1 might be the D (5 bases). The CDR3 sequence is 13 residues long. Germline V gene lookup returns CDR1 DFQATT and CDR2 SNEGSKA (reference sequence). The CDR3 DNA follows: TGCAGTGCTATTAAGCGGGGGAGCCCTGAAGCTTGCTTT. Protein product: CSAIKRGSPEACF.

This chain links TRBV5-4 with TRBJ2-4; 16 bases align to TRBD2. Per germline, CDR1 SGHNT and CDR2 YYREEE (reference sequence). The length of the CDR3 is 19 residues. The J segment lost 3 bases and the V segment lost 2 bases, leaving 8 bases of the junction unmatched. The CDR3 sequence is CASSFGTSGGERDKNIQYF. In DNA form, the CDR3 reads TGTGCCAGCAGCTTTGGGACTAGCGGGGGGGAGCGTGACAAAAACATTCAGTACTTC.

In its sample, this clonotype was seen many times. CDR3 nucleotides: TGCAGTGCTATTCTTCTCCCGAAAGCTTTCTTT. Its protein product is CSAILLPKAFF. V and J are TRBV20-1 and TRBJ1-1, with unresolved D. V dropped 4 bases and J dropped 9 bases, with 12 bases sitting between them. The CDR3 runs 11 residues. In germline, CDR1 is DFQATT, CDR2 SNEGSKA (reference sequence).

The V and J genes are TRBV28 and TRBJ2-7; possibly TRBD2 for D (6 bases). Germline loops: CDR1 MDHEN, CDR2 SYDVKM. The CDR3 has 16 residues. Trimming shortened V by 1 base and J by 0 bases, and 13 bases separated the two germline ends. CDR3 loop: CASSLLGLENSYEQYF. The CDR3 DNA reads TGTGCCAGCAGTTTATTGGGACTGGAGAACTCCTACGAGCAGTACTTC.

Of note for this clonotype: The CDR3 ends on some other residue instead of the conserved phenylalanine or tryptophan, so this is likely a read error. CDR3 sequence (DNA): TGCGCCAGCAGCATAGGACAGGGGGTCGAGCAGTACCTC. It yields the protein CASSIGQGVEQYL. The J gene is TRBJ2-7, the V gene TRBV5-1; 10 positions agree with TRBD1. In germline, CDR1 is SGHRS, CDR2 YFSETQ. This CDR3 is built from 13 residues. The ends lost 4 bases at V and 6 bases at J; junction bases unmatched: 4.

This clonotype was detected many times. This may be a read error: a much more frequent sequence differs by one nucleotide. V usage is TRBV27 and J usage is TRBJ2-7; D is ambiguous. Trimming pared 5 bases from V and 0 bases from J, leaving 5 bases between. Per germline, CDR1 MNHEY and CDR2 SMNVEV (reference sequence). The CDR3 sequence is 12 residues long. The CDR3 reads CASSTLSYEQYF. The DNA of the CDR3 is TGTGCCAGCAGTACCCTCTCCTACGAGCAGTACTTC.

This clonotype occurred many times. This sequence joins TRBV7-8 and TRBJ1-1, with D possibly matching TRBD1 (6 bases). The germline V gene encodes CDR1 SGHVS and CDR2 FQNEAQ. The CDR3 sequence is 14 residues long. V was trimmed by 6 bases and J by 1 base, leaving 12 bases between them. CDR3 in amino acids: CASRAGGRNTEAFF. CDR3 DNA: TGTGCCAGCAGGGCCGGGGGCCGGAACACTGAAGCTTTCTTT.

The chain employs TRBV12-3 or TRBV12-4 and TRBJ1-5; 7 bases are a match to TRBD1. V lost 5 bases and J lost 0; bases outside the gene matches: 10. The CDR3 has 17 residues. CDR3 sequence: CASSPTRTGHSNQPQHF. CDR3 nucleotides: TGTGCCAGCAGTCCCACCCGGACAGGACATAGCAATCAGCCCCAGCATTTT.